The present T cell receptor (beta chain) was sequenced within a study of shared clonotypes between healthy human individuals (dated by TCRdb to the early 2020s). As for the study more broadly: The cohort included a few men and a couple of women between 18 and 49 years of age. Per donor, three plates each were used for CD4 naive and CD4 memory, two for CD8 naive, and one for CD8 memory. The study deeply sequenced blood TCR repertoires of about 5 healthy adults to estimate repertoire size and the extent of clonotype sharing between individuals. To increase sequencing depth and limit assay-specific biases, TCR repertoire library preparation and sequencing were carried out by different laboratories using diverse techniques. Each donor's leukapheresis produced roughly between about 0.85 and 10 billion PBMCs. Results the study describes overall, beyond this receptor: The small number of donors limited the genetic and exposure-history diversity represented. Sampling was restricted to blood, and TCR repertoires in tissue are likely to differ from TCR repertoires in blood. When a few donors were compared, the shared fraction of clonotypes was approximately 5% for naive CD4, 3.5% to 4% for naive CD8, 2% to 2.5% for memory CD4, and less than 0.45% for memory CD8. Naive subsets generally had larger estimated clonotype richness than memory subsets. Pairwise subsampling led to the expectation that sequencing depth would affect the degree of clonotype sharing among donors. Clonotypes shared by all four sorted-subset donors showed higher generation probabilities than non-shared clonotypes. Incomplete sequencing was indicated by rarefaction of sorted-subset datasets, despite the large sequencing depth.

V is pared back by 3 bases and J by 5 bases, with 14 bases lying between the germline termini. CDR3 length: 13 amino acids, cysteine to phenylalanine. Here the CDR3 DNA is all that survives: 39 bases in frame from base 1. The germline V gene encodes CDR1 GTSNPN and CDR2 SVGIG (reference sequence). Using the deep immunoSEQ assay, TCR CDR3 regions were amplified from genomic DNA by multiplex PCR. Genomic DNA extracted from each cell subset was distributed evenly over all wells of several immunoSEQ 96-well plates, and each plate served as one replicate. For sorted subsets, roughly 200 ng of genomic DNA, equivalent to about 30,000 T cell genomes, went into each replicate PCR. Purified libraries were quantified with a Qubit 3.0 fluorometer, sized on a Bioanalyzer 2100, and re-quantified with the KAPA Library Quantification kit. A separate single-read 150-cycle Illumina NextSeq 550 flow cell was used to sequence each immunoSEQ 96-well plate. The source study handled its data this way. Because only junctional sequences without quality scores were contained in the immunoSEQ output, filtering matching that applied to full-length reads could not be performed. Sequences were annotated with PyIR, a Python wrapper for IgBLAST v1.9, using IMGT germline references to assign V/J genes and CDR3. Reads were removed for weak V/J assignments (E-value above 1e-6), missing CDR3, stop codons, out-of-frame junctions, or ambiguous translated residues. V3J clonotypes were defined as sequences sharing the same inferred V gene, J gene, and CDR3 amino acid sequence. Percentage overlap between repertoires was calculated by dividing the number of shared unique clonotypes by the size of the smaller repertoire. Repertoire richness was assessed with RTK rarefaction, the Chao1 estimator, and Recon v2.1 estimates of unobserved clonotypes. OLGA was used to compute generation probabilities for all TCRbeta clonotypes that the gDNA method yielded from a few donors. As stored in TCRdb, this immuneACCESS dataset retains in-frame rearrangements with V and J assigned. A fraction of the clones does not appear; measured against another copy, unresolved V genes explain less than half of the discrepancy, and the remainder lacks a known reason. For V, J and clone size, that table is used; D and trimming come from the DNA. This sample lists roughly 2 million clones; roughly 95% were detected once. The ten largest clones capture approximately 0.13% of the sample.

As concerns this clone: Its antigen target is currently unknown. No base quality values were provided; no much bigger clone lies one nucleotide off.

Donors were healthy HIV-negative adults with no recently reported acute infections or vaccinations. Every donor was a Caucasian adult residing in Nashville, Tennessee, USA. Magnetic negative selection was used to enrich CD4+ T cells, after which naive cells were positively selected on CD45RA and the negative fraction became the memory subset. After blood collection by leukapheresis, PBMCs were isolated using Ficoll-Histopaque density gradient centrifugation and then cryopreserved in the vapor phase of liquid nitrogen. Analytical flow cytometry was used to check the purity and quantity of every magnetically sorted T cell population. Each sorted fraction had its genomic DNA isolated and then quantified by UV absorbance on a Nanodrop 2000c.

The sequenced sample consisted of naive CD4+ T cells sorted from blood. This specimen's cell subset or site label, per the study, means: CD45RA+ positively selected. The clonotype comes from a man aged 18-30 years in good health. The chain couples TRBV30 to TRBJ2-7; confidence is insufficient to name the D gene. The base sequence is TGTGCCTGGAGACGAGGCCTTGGCGACGAGCAGTACTTC. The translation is CAWRRGLGDEQYF.